The sequence of this T cell receptor beta chain was determined in a study of cytomegalovirus exposure and HLA in healthy donors. Study summary: There were nearly 120 million unique TCR beta sequences, drawn from about 200 million T cells, in an earlier analysis. Study conclusions and caveats: Later analysis suggested links between common viral pathogens and several top significant clusters.

Concerning this clone: Its cognate antigen is unknown.

The PCR used 60 Vbeta and 13 Jbeta primers. Clones were sequenced by immunoSEQ multiplex PCR, and TCRdb holds only the in-frame ones, with some missing. The sample features about 160,000 clones, with approximately 2.3% in its top ten. The V gene lost 1 base and the J gene lost 6 bases, with 13 bases spanning the gap. This CDR3 has 15 residues. Germline V gene data show CDR1 as LGHNT and CDR2 as FRNRAP. This sequence joins TRBV12-5 and TRBJ1-5; possible D gene TRBD1, 6 bases. The receptor was derived from a man aged 25 to 45 in good health and CMV-seronegative. Material for sequencing was PBMCs. The CDR3 here is CASGLDREGIQPQHF. The CDR3 bases are TGTGCTAGTGGTTTGGACAGGGAGGGAATTCAGCCCCAGCATTTT.